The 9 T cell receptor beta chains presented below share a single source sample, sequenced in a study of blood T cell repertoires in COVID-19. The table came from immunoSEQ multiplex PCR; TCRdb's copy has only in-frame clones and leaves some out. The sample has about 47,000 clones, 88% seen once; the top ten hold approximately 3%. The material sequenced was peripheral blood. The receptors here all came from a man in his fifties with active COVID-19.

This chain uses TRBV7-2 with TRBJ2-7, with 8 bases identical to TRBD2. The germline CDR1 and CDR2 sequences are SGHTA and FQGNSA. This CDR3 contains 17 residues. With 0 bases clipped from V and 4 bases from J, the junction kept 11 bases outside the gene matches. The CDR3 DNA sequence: TGTGCCAGCAGCTTAGCCCCAGCGGGGGCGAACATATACGAGCAGTACTTC. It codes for CASSLAPAGANIYEQYF.

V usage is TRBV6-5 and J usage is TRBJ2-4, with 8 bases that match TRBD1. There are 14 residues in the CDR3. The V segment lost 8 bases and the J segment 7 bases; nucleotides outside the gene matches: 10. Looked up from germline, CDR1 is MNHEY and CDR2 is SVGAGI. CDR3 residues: CASSLTGVKNIQYF. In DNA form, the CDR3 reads TGTGCCAGCTCCTTGACAGGGGTTAAGAACATTCAGTACTTC.

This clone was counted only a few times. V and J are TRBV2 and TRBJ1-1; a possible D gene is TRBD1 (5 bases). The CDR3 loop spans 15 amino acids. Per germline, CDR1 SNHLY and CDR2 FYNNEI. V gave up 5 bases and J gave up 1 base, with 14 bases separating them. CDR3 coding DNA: TGTGCCAGCAGTCCAGGCAGGGTAGGGAACACTGAAGCTTTCTTT. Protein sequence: CASSPGRVGNTEAFF. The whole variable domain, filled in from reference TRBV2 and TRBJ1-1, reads EPEVTQTPSHQVTQMGQEVILRCVPISNHLYFYWYRQILGQKVEFLVSFYNNEISEKSEIFDDQFSVERPDGSNFTLKIRSTKLEDSAMYFCASSPGRVGNTEAFFGQGTRLTVV.

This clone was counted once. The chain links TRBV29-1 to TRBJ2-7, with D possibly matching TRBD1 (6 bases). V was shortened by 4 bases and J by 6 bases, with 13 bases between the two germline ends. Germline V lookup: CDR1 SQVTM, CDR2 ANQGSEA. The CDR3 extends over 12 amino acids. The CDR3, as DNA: TGCAGCGTTGGGGCTGGGGGCCTCGAGCAGTACTTC. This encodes CSVGAGGLEQYF.

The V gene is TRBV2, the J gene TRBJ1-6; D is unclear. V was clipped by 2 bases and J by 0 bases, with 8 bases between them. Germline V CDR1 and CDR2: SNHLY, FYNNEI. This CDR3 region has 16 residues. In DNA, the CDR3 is TGTGCCAGCAGTGAACCCGTGAGCTCCTATAATTCACCCCTCCACTTT. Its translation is CASSEPVSSYNSPLHF.

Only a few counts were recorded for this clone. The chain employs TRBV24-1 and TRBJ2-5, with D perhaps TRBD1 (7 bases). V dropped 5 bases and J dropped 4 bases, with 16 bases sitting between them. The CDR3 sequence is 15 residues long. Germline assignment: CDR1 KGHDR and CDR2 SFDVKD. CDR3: CATSGGGGTLETQYF. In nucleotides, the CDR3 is TGTGCCACCAGTGGAGGGGGCGGGACCCTAGAGACCCAGTACTTC.

CDR3: CASSSTGVSGNTIYF. DNA for the CDR3: TGTGCCAGCAGCTCGACAGGGGTTAGTGGAAACACCATATATTTT. The V call is TRBV7-3, the J call TRBJ1-3, with 8 positions matching TRBD1. Germline V gives CDR1 SGHTA, CDR2 FQGTGA. The CDR3 sequence is 15 residues long. The V gene end was trimmed by 4 bases and the J gene end by 3 bases; junction bases not matched to a gene: 5.

CDR3 sequence reads: CASRDRGLGTEAFF. Here the CDR3 DNA reads TGTGCCAGTAGGGACAGGGGGCTGGGCACTGAAGCTTTCTTT. The chain is built from TRBV19 and TRBJ1-1; 11 positions match TRBD1. Germline V gene sequence: CDR1 LNHDA, CDR2 SQIVND (reference sequence). This CDR3 has 14 residues. V shed 6 bases and J 4 bases; nucleotides not matched to a gene: 4.

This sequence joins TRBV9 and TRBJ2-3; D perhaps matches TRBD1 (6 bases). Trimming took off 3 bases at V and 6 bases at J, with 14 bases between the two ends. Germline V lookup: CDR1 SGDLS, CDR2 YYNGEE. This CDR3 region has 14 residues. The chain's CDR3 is CASSDQGRGDTQYF. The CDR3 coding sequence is TGTGCCAGCAGCGATCAGGGGCGCGGGGATACGCAGTATTTT.